The 4 T cell receptor beta chains below all came from one sample that was sequenced in a study of early stage breast cancer tumors. TCRdb keeps only in-frame clones here, not all; method: immunoSEQ multiplex PCR. The sample has about 9,400 clones; 65% to 70% are singletons. The sequenced material came from breast tumor tissue. The receptors were gathered from a person aged 45 to 59 with breast cancer.

V usage is TRBV29-1 and J usage is TRBJ2-2; D ambiguous. Germline loops: CDR1 SQVTM, CDR2 ANQGSEA. The CDR3 is made up of 15 amino acids. V gave up 0 bases and J gave up 7 bases, with 15 bases separating them. The CDR3 region is CSVEDRADKGGELFF. The CDR3 bases are TGCAGCGTTGAAGATCGCGCGGATAAGGGCGGGGAGCTGTTTTTT.

V is TRBV7-2 and J is TRBJ1-4; possibly TRBD1 for D (6 bases). Per germline, CDR1 SGHTA and CDR2 FQGNSA. V was cut by 5 bases and J by 7 bases, with 14 bases left in between. The length of the CDR3 is 14 residues. The CDR3 DNA is TGTGCCAGCAGCACCTCACAGGGACGTGAAAAACTGTTTTTT. Residues: CASSTSQGREKLFF.

This chain joins TRBV28 and TRBJ1-5, with D possibly matching TRBD1 (5 bases). Germline V gene lookup returns CDR1 MDHEN and CDR2 SYDVKM. V gave up 6 bases and J gave up 1 base, with 13 bases separating them. This CDR3 has 15 residues. CDR3 DNA sequence: TGTGCCAGCAGGGAAGCGGGACTAAGCAATCAGCCCCAGCATTTT. This translates into CASREAGLSNQPQHF.

By frequency in the sample, this clone is medium-sized. The V call is TRBV7-3, the J call TRBJ1-1; D remains unclear. V was trimmed by 2 bases and J by 0 bases, leaving 10 bases between them. The germline V gene encodes CDR1 SGHTA and CDR2 FQGTGA. The CDR3 runs 15 residues. CDR3 sequence (DNA): TGTGCCAGCAGCTTAGATGCCAGCATGAACACTGAAGCTTTCTTT. This encodes CASSLDASMNTEAFF.